The sequence of this T cell receptor beta chain was determined in a study of shared clonotypes between healthy human individuals. Background on the study: Per donor, three plates held CD4 naive cells, three held CD4 memory, two held CD8 naive and one held CD8 memory. Whole-study findings and limits: Clonotypes shared by all four donors outscored non-shared clonotypes in generation probability. The low donor count limited represented genetic and exposure-history diversity. Generally, naive subsets came out with larger estimated richness than memory subsets.

The table lists this clone with a few counts. Its target is unknown. The data were produced by immunoSEQ multiplex PCR, yet TCRdb's version contains in-frame clones alone and is incomplete. Found here are roughly 2 million clones, approximately 96% of them singletons; the top ten hold around 0.13%. This CDR3 region has 14 residues. The germline V gene encodes CDR1 SGHRS and CDR2 YFSETQ. The V end was cut by 5 bases, the J end by 3 bases, with 14 bases between. The sequence was collected from a man younger than 35 in good health. Sequencing was done on a sample of naive CD4+ T cells sorted from blood. Specified subset: CD45RA+ positively selected. The V call is TRBV5-1, the J call TRBJ1-2; TRBD1 is a possible D gene (5 bases). The CDR3 here is CASSREGRDYGYTF. The CDR3 DNA sequence: TGCGCCAGCAGTCGCGAGGGACGGGACTATGGCTACACCTTC.